The 32 T cell receptor beta chains listed next were all sequenced from one sample in a study of OX40 agonist ivuxolimab in advanced cancers. Sequencing used immunoSEQ multiplex PCR; TCRdb keeps in-frame clones, though not all of them. Of about 70,000 clones listed, roughly 87% are singletons. The starting material was CD4+ or CD8+ T cells sorted from blood, obtained in a trial of the OX40 agonist ivuxolimab. Every receptor here comes from an adult with an advanced solid tumor such as melanoma, head and neck, liver or kidney cancer.

The rearrangement links TRBV6-5 to TRBJ1-1; D is unclear. Germline loops: CDR1 MNHEY, CDR2 SVGAGI. This CDR3 spans 13 amino acids. Trimming left V 5 bases short and J 5 bases short, with 12 bases between. DNA for the CDR3: TGTGCCAGCAGTACGAACTCCCGGACTGAAGCTTTCTTT. This sequence encodes CASSTNSRTEAFF.

The genes are TRBV28 and TRBJ2-7; 7 bases are a match to TRBD1. The CDR3 is made up of 13 amino acids. Germline assignment: CDR1 MDHEN and CDR2 SYDVKM. Losses at the gene ends were 6 bases for V and 1 base for J; bases not matched to a gene: 3. The CDR3 nucleotides read TGTGCCAGCAGACCGGGACAGTCCTACGAGCAGTACTTC. Protein product: CASRPGQSYEQYF.

This clone was seen more than once but under ten times. The V call is TRBV5-6, the J call TRBJ2-1; the match to TRBD2 covers 8 bases. CDR1 SGHDT and CDR2 YYEEEE come from the germline V gene. The CDR3 totals 16 residues. V was clipped by 0 bases and J by 4 bases; unmatched bases: 6. The CDR3 DNA reads as TGTGCCAGCAGCTTGGAGCGGGGGCGTTTATACAATGAGCAGTTCTTC. Amino acids: CASSLERGRLYNEQFF.

The CDR3 sequence: CASSLAWAAMVEAFF. In DNA, the CDR3 is TGTGCCAGCAGCTTGGCGTGGGCAGCGATGGTTGAAGCTTTCTTT. The chain links TRBV5-6 to TRBJ1-1; D gene uncertain. V was clipped by 0 bases and J by 7 bases, with 16 bases between them. Germline CDR1 SGHDT, CDR2 YYEEEE. This CDR3 spans 15 amino acids.

The rearrangement links TRBV7-9 to TRBJ1-3, with a tentative D call TRBD1 (6 bases). The V and J ends lost 1 base and 8 bases respectively, with 9 bases between them. The CDR3 length is 13 residues. CDR1 and CDR2 (germline): SEHNR, FQNEAQ (reference sequence). CDR3 nucleotide sequence: TGTGCCAGCAGCTTAGGGACAGATCACACCATATATTTT. Its protein product is CASSLGTDHTIYF.

The rearrangement uses TRBV10-3 and TRBJ2-7, with 7 positions matching TRBD1. In germline, CDR1 is ENHRY, CDR2 SYGVKD. Trimming took 3 bases from V and 5 from J; bases not matched to a gene: 7. The CDR3 loop spans 14 amino acids. As DNA, the CDR3 is TGTGCCATCAGTGATACGACAGGGTTTAACGAGCAGTACTTC. It translates to CAISDTTGFNEQYF.

The rearrangement links TRBV29-1 to TRBJ2-7, with 7 nucleotides matching TRBD2. The CDR3 spans 16 residues. CDR1 SQVTM and CDR2 ANQGSEA come from the germline V gene. With 7 bases clipped from V and 0 bases from J, the junction kept 15 bases outside the gene matches. The CDR3 reads CSGGDVGRERSYEQYF. In nucleotides, the CDR3 is TGCAGCGGGGGCGATGTGGGGCGGGAGCGCTCCTACGAGCAGTACTTC.

The chain uses TRBV4-1 and TRBJ2-7; 9 bases are a match to TRBD2. V gave up 4 bases and J gave up 0 bases; unmatched junction bases: 7. The CDR3 spans 16 residues. Germline assignment: CDR1 MGHRA and CDR2 YSYEKL. The DNA of the CDR3 is TGCGCCAGCAGCCTCATTGCGACTAGCGGCTCCTACGAGCAGTACTTC. This gives the protein CASSLIATSGSYEQYF.

As for this clone: Other nucleotide sequences from this sample produce the same CDR3. The chain combines TRBV18 with TRBJ1-2, with TRBD1 matching over 8 bases. CDR3 length: 14 residues. V gave up 3 bases and J gave up 4 bases; unmatched junction bases: 4. From germline, CDR1 is KGHSH and CDR2 LQKENI. CDR3 in amino acids: CASSPPGTGYGYTF. The CDR3 DNA reads TGTGCCAGCTCACCCCCCGGGACAGGCTATGGCTACACCTTC.

The chain joins TRBV19 to TRBJ2-3; D call uncertain. With 6 bases removed from V and 4 bases from J, the gap between germline ends came to 8 bases. Germline CDR1 is LNHDA and CDR2 is SQIVND (reference sequence). There are 12 residues in the CDR3. The CDR3 bases are TGTGCCAGTAGGGGCGAAGCAGATACGCAGTATTTT. As protein: CASRGEADTQYF.

The CDR3 bases are TGTGCCAGCTCACGAAACTCTCCAGGGGTGGCTAATGAAAAACTGTTTTTT. Its translation: CASSRNSPGVANEKLFF. The chain links TRBV18 to TRBJ1-4, with a tentative D call TRBD1 (6 bases). From germline, CDR1 is KGHSH and CDR2 LQKENI. Trimming took off 4 bases at V and 3 bases at J, with 18 bases between the two ends. The CDR3 spans 17 residues. The full variable domain, completed using reference TRBV18 and TRBJ1-4, is NAGVMQNPRHLVRRRGQEARLRCSPMKGHSHVYWYRQLPEEGLKFMVYLQKENIIDESGMPKERFSAEFPKEGPSILRIQQVVRGDSAAYFCASSRNSPGVANEKLFFGSGTQLSVL.

The chain uses TRBV7-9 and TRBJ2-1, with D unresolved. The CDR3 has 11 amino acids. Germline V lookup: CDR1 SEHNR, CDR2 FQNEAQ (reference sequence). Between the trimmed V and J ends, which lost 4 bases and 9 bases, there was a span of 7 bases. The CDR3 nucleotides read TGTGCCAGCAGCTCAGCAGGTGAGCAGTTCTTC. The encoded protein is CASSSAGEQFF.

The gene calls are TRBV10-1 and TRBJ2-1; tentatively, D is TRBD2 (5 bases). Germline CDR1 WNHNN, CDR2 SYGVQD (reference sequence). The V and J ends lost 0 bases and 3 bases respectively, with 15 bases between them. The CDR3 runs to 17 residues. DNA for the CDR3: TGCGCCAGCAGTGAGTCGAAGGTGGGAGTTGGCTACAATGAGCAGTTCTTC. Its protein product is CASSESKVGVGYNEQFF.

V and J are TRBV2 and TRBJ1-4, with D possibly matching TRBD1 (5 bases). The CDR3 covers 18 residues. The germline V gene encodes CDR1 SNHLY and CDR2 FYNNEI. The V end was cut by 0 bases, the J end by 5 bases, with 19 bases between. The CDR3 protein is CASSEARPAGTPNEKLFF. The CDR3 DNA sequence: TGTGCCAGCAGTGAAGCCAGACCGGCCGGGACTCCAAATGAAAAACTGTTTTTT.

This clone came up once. The chain is built from TRBV9 and TRBJ1-6; possibly TRBD1 for D (6 bases). The CDR3 contains 15 residues. Per germline, CDR1 SGDLS and CDR2 YYNGEE. Deletions cut 3 bases from V and 9 bases from J, with 16 bases between. CDR3 residues: CASSETTGRVSPLHF. The CDR3 nucleotides read TGTGCCAGCAGCGAGACCACAGGGAGAGTTTCACCCCTCCACTTT. The complete variable domain, with remaining parts taken from reference TRBV9 and TRBJ1-6, reads DSGVTQTPKHLITATGQRVTLRCSPRSGDLSVYWYQQSLDQGLQFLIQYYNGEERAKGNILERFSAQQFPDLHSELNLSSLELGDSALYFCASSETTGRVSPLHFGNGTRLTVT.

This clone was counted once. The gene calls are TRBV30 and TRBJ2-2; D is possibly TRBD1 (6 bases). The length of the CDR3 is 15 residues. Per the germline V gene, CDR1 is GTSNPN and CDR2 is SVGIG (reference sequence). V was clipped by 0 bases and J by 3 bases, with 11 bases between them. CDR3 region: CAWSVQGSDTGELFF. The CDR3 DNA is TGTGCCTGGAGTGTACAGGGCTCGGACACCGGGGAGCTGTTTTTT.

This clone was recorded a few times. The chain couples TRBV4-2 to TRBJ1-4; D might be TRBD1 (5 bases). Germline V lookup: CDR1 LGHNA, CDR2 YNFKEQ. Trimming removed 4 bases from V and 5 bases from J, with 14 bases in between. The CDR3 length is 15 residues. The CDR3, as DNA: TGTGCCAGCAGCCCCTCGGGGTGGGGGAATGAAAAACTGTTTTTT. Translated, it gives CASSPSGWGNEKLFF.

About this clone: One end of the junction is discordant with germline, which a read error may explain. The V call is TRBV28, the J call TRBJ2-1; maybe TRBD1 (5 bases). The germline CDR1 and CDR2 sequences are MDHEN and SYDVKM. The CDR3 covers 16 residues. The CDR3 DNA sequence: TGTGCCAGCACTTTACGGTTGGCAGGGTGGGGAAATGAGCAGTTCTTC. Translating gives CASTLRLAGWGNEQFF.

The chain links TRBV4-1 to TRBJ1-3, with D unclear. Germline CDR1 is MGHRA and CDR2 is YSYEKL. Trimming removed 0 bases from V and 2 bases from J, with 11 bases in between. CDR3 size: 16 residues. CDR3 protein: CASSQEGWIAGNTIYF. CDR3 DNA sequence: TGCGCCAGCAGCCAAGAGGGGTGGATCGCTGGAAACACCATATATTTT.

This clone was observed a single time. V gene TRBV29-1 combines with J gene TRBJ2-2, with 7 bases fitting TRBD1. The junction had 13 bases not matched to a gene; V was cut back by 3 bases and J by 12 bases. This CDR3 has 14 amino acids. From germline, CDR1 is SQVTM and CDR2 ANQGSEA. The CDR3 here is CSVEPPGQPAQLFF. DNA of the CDR3: TGCAGCGTTGAGCCACCGGGACAGCCCGCGCAGCTGTTTTTT.

This sequence joins TRBV5-1 and TRBJ2-7; 11 nucleotides line up with TRBD2. The germline gives CDR1 SGHRS, CDR2 YFSETQ. CDR3 size: 15 residues. Unmatched junction bases numbered 1, after V lost 0 bases and J lost 2 bases. CDR3 sequence: CASSLASGGTYEQYF. The CDR3 nucleotides read TGCGCCAGCAGCTTGGCTAGCGGGGGGACCTACGAGCAGTACTTC.

V gene TRBV11-3 combines with J gene TRBJ2-5, with 7 nucleotides matching TRBD2. CDR1 is SGHNT, CDR2 YENEEA, per germline. CDR3 size: 18 residues. The V gene end was trimmed by 2 bases and the J gene end by 2 bases; junction bases not matched to a gene: 14. In DNA, the CDR3 is TGTGCCAGCAGCTTAAGAGGCGGCGGCGGGAGTGAGCAAGAGACCCAGTACTTC. Encoded protein: CASSLRGGGGSEQETQYF.

The chain joins TRBV28 to TRBJ1-2; D perhaps matches TRBD1 (6 bases). V dropped 8 bases and J dropped 4 bases, with 20 bases sitting between them. Germline V lookup: CDR1 MDHEN, CDR2 SYDVKM. This CDR3 spans 15 amino acids. DNA of the CDR3: TGTGCCAGCCATAAGGGGGGGCAGTCTTTCTATGGCTACACCTTC. Translating it yields CASHKGGQSFYGYTF.

This clone was counted a few times. The chain is built from TRBV15 and TRBJ2-1; no definite D call. Germline CDR1 is LNHNV and CDR2 is YYDKDF (reference sequence). V lost 1 base and J 1 base, leaving 8 bases between the germline ends. CDR3 length: 15 amino acids. Here the CDR3 reads CATSRGAGSYNEQFF. The CDR3 nucleotides are TGTGCCACCAGCAGAGGGGCTGGGTCCTACAATGAGCAGTTCTTC.

The chain links TRBV5-1 to TRBJ2-6; D is perhaps TRBD1 (5 bases). V lost 2 bases and J lost 4, with 7 bases in between. The CDR3 is 14 amino acids. Germline V lookup: CDR1 SGHRS, CDR2 YFSETQ. CDR3 nucleotides: TGCGCCAGCAGCTTAGACAGCGGGGCCAACGTCCTGACTTTC. It specifies CASSLDSGANVLTF.

The rearrangement joins TRBV4-3 to TRBJ2-5; D could derive from TRBD1 or TRBD2 (6 bases each). The DNA end lines up better with TRBJ2-7; the J call may be wrong. CDR3 length equals 15 residues. The germline V gene encodes CDR1 LGHNA and CDR2 YSLEER. As DNA, the CDR3 is TGCGCCAGCAGCCAAGAAAGGGGGGCCCCCTACGAGCAGTACTTC. Its translation is CASSQERGAPYEQYF.

V is TRBV19 and J is TRBJ2-4; TRBD1 aligns across 11 bases. The CDR3 contains 18 residues. Trimming took 10 bases from V and 0 from J; bases not matched to a gene: 14. Germline lookup yields CDR1 LNHDA and CDR2 SQIVND (reference sequence). Here the CDR3 reads CATAQFPGQGVAKNIQYF. The CDR3 DNA reads as TGTGCCACCGCCCAGTTCCCGGGACAGGGGGTAGCCAAAAACATTCAGTACTTC.

Here the CDR3 reads CASSLALEQFF. CDR3 nucleotide sequence: TGTGCCAGCAGCTTAGCGCTTGAGCAGTTCTTC. The chain couples TRBV7-2 to TRBJ2-1, with D hard to call. From germline, CDR1 is SGHTA and CDR2 FQGNSA. The V end lost 0 bases, the J end lost 9 bases, and 3 bases lay between the germline ends. The CDR3 spans 11 residues.

V is TRBV7-9 and J is TRBJ2-4; 7 bases agree with TRBD2. The CDR3 is 16 residues long. Germline V gives CDR1 SEHNR, CDR2 FQNEAQ (reference sequence). Trimming took 1 base from V and 0 from J; bases not matched to a gene: 3. The CDR3 DNA is TGTGCCAGCAGCTTAGGGGAGGGATTAGCCAAAAACATTCAGTACTTC. This gives the protein CASSLGEGLAKNIQYF.

The chain uses TRBV18 and TRBJ1-5; D uncertain. The CDR3 runs 13 residues. V was clipped by 2 bases and J by 3 bases, with 5 bases between them. Germline V gives CDR1 KGHSH, CDR2 LQKENI. The CDR3 here is CASSPMDNQPQHF. CDR3 bases: TGTGCCAGCTCACCAATGGACAATCAGCCCCAGCATTTT.

The chain combines TRBV18 with TRBJ2-6, with D perhaps TRBD1 (6 bases). Germline-derived CDR1 and CDR2 are KGHSH and LQKENI. The V gene lost 3 bases and the J gene lost 2 bases, with 14 bases spanning the gap. The length of the CDR3 is 17 residues. CDR3 nucleotide sequence: TGTGCCAGCTCACCCCGTACAGGGAATGCTGGGGCCAACGTCCTGACTTTC. It specifies CASSPRTGNAGANVLTF.

This clone was seen just once. The rearrangement uses TRBV7-8 and TRBJ2-7, with 12 positions matching TRBD2. CDR1 SGHVS and CDR2 FQNEAQ come from the germline V gene. The CDR3 loop spans 14 amino acids. Trimming cost V 1 base and J 6 bases; bases outside gene matches: 1. CDR3 residues: CASSLVLAGGEQYF. In DNA form, the CDR3 reads TGTGCCAGCAGCTTAGTACTAGCGGGAGGCGAGCAGTACTTC.